One sample yielded the 23 T cell receptor beta chains listed below, sequenced in a study of blood T cell repertoires in COVID-19. Here immunoSEQ multiplex PCR was the method, and the copy in TCRdb shows in-frame clones only, minus some. This table has 40,000 to 45,000 clones, just over 90% appearing once. The sample was peripheral blood. The receptors derive from a man over 45 with COVID-19, enrolled during active disease.

The J gene is TRBJ2-7, the V gene TRBV15; TRBD2 aligns across 9 bases. J lost 6 bases, V lost 3 bases, and 9 bases had no gene match. This CDR3 comprises 15 residues. CDR1 is LNHNV, CDR2 YYDKDF, per germline (reference sequence). CDR3: CATSRTSGLASEQYF. CDR3 DNA: TGTGCCACCAGCAGGACGTCGGGACTAGCTAGCGAGCAGTACTTC.

The chain employs TRBV28 and TRBJ2-1; TRBD2 matches 10 bases. The CDR3 has 17 amino acids. Per germline, CDR1 MDHEN and CDR2 SYDVKM. The V and J ends lost 3 bases and 5 bases, in that order; junction bases with no gene match: 10. CDR3 coding DNA: TGTGCCAGCAGTTTCGGTTTCTCTAGCGGGAGAGACAATGAGCAGTTCTTC. Amino acid sequence: CASSFGFSSGRDNEQFF. Looking up the rest from reference TRBV28 and TRBJ2-1 gives the full variable domain: DVKVTQSSRYLVKRTGEKVFLECVQDMDHENMFWYRQDPGLGLRLIYFSYDVKMKEKGDIPEGYSVSREKKERFSLILESASTNQTSMYLCASSFGFSSGRDNEQFFGPGTRLTVL.

This chain uses TRBV21-1 with TRBJ1-5; the table gives TRBD1 as D, unverified against the DNA. TRBV21-1 is a pseudogene locus. The CDR3 spans 17 residues. CDR3 sequence (DNA): TGTGCCAGCAGCAAAGATAGTTTTAGACAGGGGTATCAGCCCCAGCATTTT. This translates into CASSKDSFRQGYQPQHF.

V gene TRBV4-2 combines with J gene TRBJ1-3; 11 bases are shared with TRBD1. Trimming at V came to 4 bases and at J to 3 bases, leaving 5 bases not matched to a gene. The CDR3 extends over 16 amino acids. From germline, CDR1 is LGHNA and CDR2 YNFKEQ. The CDR3 loop is CASSRPGQGVGNTIYF. The DNA for the CDR3 is TGTGCCAGCAGCCGCCCGGGACAGGGGGTTGGAAACACCATATATTTT.

This clone has just one count. V and J are TRBV5-5 and TRBJ2-5; TRBD2 matches at 11 bases. CDR3 length equals 16 residues. Germline values: CDR1 SGHKS, CDR2 YYEKEE (reference sequence). V dropped 1 base and J dropped 5; count of bases not matched to a gene: 7. CDR3 sequence reads: CASSLTSGRIEETQYF. In DNA, the CDR3 is TGTGCCAGCAGCTTGACTAGCGGGAGAATCGAGGAGACCCAGTACTTC.

This chain links TRBV19 with TRBJ2-5; 7 bases align to TRBD1. Germline loops: CDR1 LNHDA, CDR2 SQIVND (reference sequence). The CDR3 loop spans 14 amino acids. With 10 bases clipped from V and 4 bases from J, the junction kept 12 bases outside the gene matches. The CDR3 DNA sequence: TGTGCCACCTCGCTGACAGGGATAGTAGAGACCCAGTACTTC. Residues: CATSLTGIVETQYF.

The chain combines TRBV12-3 or TRBV12-4 with TRBJ2-1, with 7 bases fitting TRBD2. CDR3 length: 13 residues. V lost 6 bases, J lost 9 bases, and 8 bases stayed unmatched. The CDR3 reads CASSRTSSGEQFF. In nucleotides, the CDR3 is TGTGCCAGCAGCCGGACTAGTTCAGGTGAGCAGTTCTTC.

This clone has only one observation. The genes are TRBV9 and TRBJ1-1, with unresolved D. The CDR3 length is 15 residues. V lost 4 bases to trimming and J lost 0 bases, with 13 bases between them. Looked up from germline, CDR1 is SGDLS and CDR2 is YYNGEE. The CDR3 nucleotides read TGTGCCAGCAGCTTCCGGCCCGGGATGAACACTGAAGCTTTCTTT. Translation gives CASSFRPGMNTEAFF.

The chain is built from TRBV30 and TRBJ2-1, with D possibly TRBD1 on 7 matching bases. This CDR3 region has 13 residues. Germline assignment: CDR1 GTSNPN and CDR2 SVGIG (reference sequence). Trimming removed 2 bases at V and 5 bases at J, with 10 bases between. This chain's CDR3 is CAWSPGGHNEQFF. CDR3 in DNA: TGTGCCTGGAGTCCAGGGGGGCACAATGAGCAGTTCTTC.

The rearrangement joins TRBV24-1 to TRBJ1-2; D remains unclear. This CDR3 is 15 amino acids long. Germline V lookup: CDR1 KGHDR, CDR2 SFDVKD. V lost 3 bases and J 3 bases, leaving 13 bases between the germline ends. The CDR3 DNA reads TGTGCCACCAGTGATCCCCGGGGTGGGGACTATGGCTACACCTTC. This sequence encodes CATSDPRGGDYGYTF.

The V call is TRBV5-1, the J call TRBJ2-7; the match to TRBD2 covers 7 bases. Unmatched junction bases numbered 8, after V lost 5 bases and J lost 0 bases. The CDR3 has 15 amino acids. Germline V CDR1 and CDR2: SGHRS, YFSETQ. The CDR3 coding sequence is TGCGCCAGCAGTGGGGGAGGGACGAGCTCCTACGAGCAGTACTTC. Protein sequence: CASSGGGTSSYEQYF.

CDR3 protein: CASSLRSGYTGELFF. The CDR3 bases are TGTGCCAGCAGTCTCAGATCAGGGTACACCGGGGAGCTGTTTTTT. The V call is TRBV5-6, the J call TRBJ2-2, with a weak D call TRBD1 (5 bases). The CDR3 has 15 amino acids. Trimming removed 5 bases at V and 3 bases at J, with 14 bases between. Germline-derived CDR1 and CDR2 are SGHDT and YYEEEE.

J is TRBJ1-3 and V is TRBV29-1; D not certain. The germline V and J ends were trimmed by 6 bases and 4 bases, with 13 bases remaining between them. Germline V lookup: CDR1 SQVTM, CDR2 ANQGSEA. The CDR3 extends over 13 amino acids. CDR3 DNA sequence: TGCAGCGTCGGGGTTGGAGGCGGAAACACCATATATTTT. This translates into CSVGVGGGNTIYF.

This rearrangement joins TRBV18 to TRBJ2-2; 10 nucleotides line up with TRBD1. The germline gives CDR1 KGHSH, CDR2 LQKENI. This CDR3 contains 18 residues. V lost 3 bases and J lost 4; bases outside the gene matches: 11. The CDR3 sequence is CASSPQTFGTGVTGELFF. The CDR3 bases are TGTGCCAGCTCACCTCAAACGTTCGGGACAGGGGTCACCGGGGAGCTGTTTTTT. The whole variable domain, remainder taken from reference TRBV18 and TRBJ2-2, is NAGVMQNPRHLVRRRGQEARLRCSPMKGHSHVYWYRQLPEEGLKFMVYLQKENIIDESGMPKERFSAEFPKEGPSILRIQQVVRGDSAAYFCASSPQTFGTGVTGELFFGEGSRLTVL.

This sequence joins TRBV24-1 and TRBJ2-5; D possibly corresponds to TRBD2 (6 bases). The CDR3 has 15 residues. CDR1 is KGHDR and CDR2 is SFDVKD in the germline V gene. V gave up 6 bases and J gave up 3 bases, with 16 bases separating them. The CDR3 DNA follows: TGTGCCACCAGTCGCGGAGTAGCGGTCGAAGAGACCCAGTACTTC. Translated, it gives CATSRGVAVEETQYF.

J is TRBJ2-7 and V is TRBV5-1; tentative D call: TRBD1 (5 bases). CDR1 is SGHRS, CDR2 YFSETQ, per germline. With 4 bases removed from V and 5 bases from J, the gap between germline ends came to 19 bases. The CDR3 contains 15 residues. The CDR3, as DNA: TGCGCCAGCAGCACCTCCCAGGGTGTCCTGAACGAGCAGTACTTC. Translated: CASSTSQGVLNEQYF.

V gene TRBV7-2 combines with J gene TRBJ1-2; the D gene is possibly TRBD1 (6 bases). Deletions cut 4 bases from V and 1 base from J, with 16 bases between. The CDR3 is 16 amino acids. Germline CDR1 SGHTA, CDR2 FQGNSA. The CDR3 DNA reads as TGTGCCAGCAGCTCTTTCACCCTACAGGGTAACTATGGCTACACCTTC. Translating gives CASSSFTLQGNYGYTF.

The chain's CDR3 is CASSSQGTPNSPLHF. In DNA form, the CDR3 reads TGTGCCAGCAGCTCACAGGGGACACCTAATTCACCCCTCCACTTT. This sequence joins TRBV2 and TRBJ1-6, with 7 bases aligning to TRBD1. Germline values: CDR1 SNHLY, CDR2 FYNNEI. The CDR3 is 15 residues long. The trim removed 6 bases at V and 6 bases at J, leaving 8 bases unmatched.

J is TRBJ2-1 and V is TRBV5-1; a possible D gene is TRBD1 (7 bases). This CDR3 contains 12 residues. The ends were cut back, 0 bases at V and 15 bases at J, with 13 bases in the middle. CDR1 and CDR2 (germline): SGHRS, YFSETQ. The CDR3 is CASSLAGDSAFF. CDR3 nucleotide sequence: TGCGCCAGCAGCTTGGCGGGGGACAGCGCGTTCTTC.

The gene calls are TRBV5-4 and TRBJ2-2; perhaps TRBD1 as D (5 bases). Looked up from germline, CDR1 is SGHNT and CDR2 is YYREEE (reference sequence). This CDR3 is 16 amino acids long. V lost 1 base and J lost 0, with 10 bases in between. The CDR3 DNA follows: TGTGCCAGCAGCTTGAGTAGGGGCGCGAACACCGGGGAGCTGTTTTTT. Translation: CASSLSRGANTGELFF.

The chain links TRBV10-2 to TRBJ2-7, with TRBD1 matching over 7 bases. Germline V lookup: CDR1 WSHSY, CDR2 SAAADI. The CDR3 spans 15 residues. Losses at the gene ends were 3 bases for V and 4 bases for J; bases not matched to a gene: 9. CDR3 amino acids: CASSERGQGEYEQYF. Written as DNA, the CDR3 is TGCGCCAGCAGTGAAAGAGGGCAGGGGGAGTACGAGCAGTACTTC.

The chain recombines TRBV18 with TRBJ1-5; tentative D call: TRBD1 (5 bases). Per the germline V gene, CDR1 is KGHSH and CDR2 is LQKENI. V was cut by 4 bases and J by 8 bases, with 12 bases left in between. The CDR3 has 13 amino acids. DNA of the CDR3: TGTGCCAGCTCACGCGGGGGTGGGGAGCCCCAGCATTTT. It translates to CASSRGGGEPQHF.

This clone was detected a few times. The chain has TRBV25-1 and TRBJ1-4; the D gene is possibly TRBD1 (6 bases). The CDR3 is made up of 13 amino acids. Trimming took 4 bases from V and 8 from J, leaving 11 bases between them. CDR1 is MGHDK and CDR2 is SYGVNS in the germline V gene. Written as DNA, the CDR3 is TGTGCCAGCAGTGGCAGGGGTAGCGAAAAACTGTTTTTT. Protein: CASSGRGSEKLFF.